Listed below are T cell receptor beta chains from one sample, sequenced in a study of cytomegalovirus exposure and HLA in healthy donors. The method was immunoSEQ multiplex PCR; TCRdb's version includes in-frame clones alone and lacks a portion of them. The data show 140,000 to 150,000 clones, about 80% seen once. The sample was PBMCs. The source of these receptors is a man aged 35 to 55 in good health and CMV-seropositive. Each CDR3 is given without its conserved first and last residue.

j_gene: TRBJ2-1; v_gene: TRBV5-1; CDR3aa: ASTGAPAYNEQF
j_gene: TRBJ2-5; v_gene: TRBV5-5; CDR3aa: ASSRTGAQETQY
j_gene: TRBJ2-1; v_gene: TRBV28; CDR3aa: ASKKGTSPNEQF
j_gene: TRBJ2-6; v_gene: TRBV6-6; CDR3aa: ASSPASNGANVLT
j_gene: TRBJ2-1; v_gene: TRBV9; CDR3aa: ASSVVSSSYNEQF
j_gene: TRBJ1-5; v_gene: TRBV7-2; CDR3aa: ASSFTEGDQPQH
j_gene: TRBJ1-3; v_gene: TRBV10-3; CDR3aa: AISEDRFSGNTIY
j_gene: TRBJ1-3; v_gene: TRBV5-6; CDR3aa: ASSLQGTGGNTIY
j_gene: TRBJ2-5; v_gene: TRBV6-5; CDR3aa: ASSSGGRETQY
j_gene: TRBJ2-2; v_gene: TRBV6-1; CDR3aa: ASSRGQGASGELF
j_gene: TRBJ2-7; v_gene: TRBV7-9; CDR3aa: ASSLGGTPYEQY
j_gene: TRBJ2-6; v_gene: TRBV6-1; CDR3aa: ASSGGTTSGANVLT
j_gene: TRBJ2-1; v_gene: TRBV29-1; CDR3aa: SVGRNEQF
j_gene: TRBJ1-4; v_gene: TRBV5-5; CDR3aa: ASSARQGWDEKLF
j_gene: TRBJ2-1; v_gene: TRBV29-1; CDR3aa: SVETQGVDEQF
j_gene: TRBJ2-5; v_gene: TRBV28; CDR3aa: ASSLLAVQETQY
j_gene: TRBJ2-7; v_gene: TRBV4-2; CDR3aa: ASSQKQATAYEQY
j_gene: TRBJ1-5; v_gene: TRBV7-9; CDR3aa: ASSLDSVAPQH
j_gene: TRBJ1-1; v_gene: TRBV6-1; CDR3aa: ASSPLFTEAF
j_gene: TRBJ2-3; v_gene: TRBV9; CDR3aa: ASSVAWGGEGTDTQY
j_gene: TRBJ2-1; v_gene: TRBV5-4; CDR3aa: ASSFPSSGQF
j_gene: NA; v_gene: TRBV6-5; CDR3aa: ASSYSTQGPYEQY